This T cell receptor (beta chain) emerged from a study of T cells in Graves' hyperthyroidism and ophthalmopathy. Germline values: CDR1 DFQATT, CDR2 SNEGSKA (reference sequence). Trimming left V 3 bases short and J 5 bases short, with 11 bases between. The CDR3 runs 13 residues. Study observations and caveats: Ophthalmopathy and stable hyperthyroidism were told apart by a 13 V-J model. Most thyroid clonotypes expanded above 0.001 were also detected in blood.

Patients aged 18 to 65 had newly diagnosed hyperthyroidism lasting under 2 months. Thyroid ultrasound and orbital computed tomography, with clinical symptoms and serum thyroxine and TRAb, informed diagnoses. Authors of the study amplified TCR beta CDR3 regions from RNA transcripts. In the first-round RT-PCR of the TCR CDR3, the HTBI primer set was used. TCRdb re-analysed the multiplex PCR reads in MiXCR, keeping a single row per CDR3 protein. The profile covers hundreds of thousands of distinct CDR3 sequences, with approximately 18% appearing a single time and 16% taken by the ten largest. Details on this clonotype: Its antigen is unknown.

The material sequenced was blood. The sequence came from a woman between 45 and 65 years old with Graves' hyperthyroidism that later progressed to Graves' ophthalmopathy. This chain connects TRBV20-1 to TRBJ1-5, with a tentative D call TRBD1 (5 bases). This CDR3 is CSASKGAYQPQHF. The CDR3 region has the DNA TGCAGTGCTAGTAAAGGGGCATATCAGCCCCAGCATTTT.